This is a list of T cell receptor beta chains from one sample in a study of identical twins. TCRdb fed the 5' RACE reads into MiXCR, producing one record per CDR3 protein. Among 400,000 to 500,000 distinct CDR3 sequences listed, approximately 15% were seen once. Another study also made use of these data, one on yellow fever vaccine responses in identical twins.

Material: CD4+ T cells sorted from blood. The receptors stem from a woman aged 18-29 years in good health. Each CDR3 is given with its conserved first and last residue. The D gene is left open where the match is weak. Expanded clones get a size class; other rows say once, few or many, or leave the size out.

clone size	V gene	J gene	D gene	CDR3 protein	CDR3 DNA
-	TRBV7-2	TRBJ1-2	-	CASSLGGNGGLNYGYTF	TGTGCCAGCAGCCTAGGGGGGAACGGGGGACTCAACTATGGCTACACCTTC
many	TRBV12-3/TRBV12-4	TRBJ2-7	TRBD2	CASSLGLAYEQYF	TGTGCCAGCAGTTTGGGACTAGCCTACGAGCAGTACTTC
-	TRBV6-1	TRBJ2-7	TRBD1	CASRRRQGAKEQYF	TGTGCCAGCAGGCGTCGACAGGGGGCAAAAGAGCAGTACTTC
-	TRBV19	TRBJ2-4	TRBD1	CASNVAGTGGNIQYF	TGTGCCAGTAACGTGGCGGGGACAGGGGGCAACATTCAGTACTTC
-	TRBV6-2/TRBV6-3	TRBJ1-1	-	CASSYTYSFSLF	TGTGCCAGCAGTTATACTTACAGCTTCTCCCTCTTT
-	TRBV7-9	TRBJ1-2	-	CASSLATVNYGYTF	TGTGCCAGCAGCTTAGCTACAGTCAACTATGGCTACACCTTC
many	TRBV20-1	TRBJ2-2	-	CSARDLVSGNTGELFF	TGCAGTGCTAGAGATCTAGTTAGCGGAAACACCGGGGAGCTGTTTTTT
few	TRBV28	TRBJ2-5	TRBD2	CASSFGGGLETQYF	TGTGCCAGCAGTTTCGGCGGGGGGCTGGAGACCCAGTACTTC
-	TRBV18	TRBJ2-1	TRBD2	CASSPPTSGSNNEQFF	TGTGCCAGCTCACCACCGACTAGCGGGAGTAACAATGAGCAGTTCTTC
few	TRBV4-3	TRBJ2-1	-	CASSQEAETWGPYNEQFF	TGCGCCAGCAGCCAAGAGGCGGAGACCTGGGGCCCCTACAATGAGCAGTTCTTC
-	TRBV25-1	TRBJ1-4	-	CASSRVEKLFF	TGTGCCAGCAGTCGGGTAGAAAAACTGTTTTTT
-	TRBV14	TRBJ2-5	-	CASSLAGRGLETQYF	TGTGCCAGCAGCCTAGCGGGCAGGGGGCTGGAGACCCAGTACTTC
-	TRBV15	TRBJ2-5	-	CATARGDQEAQYF	TGTGCCACCGCGCGCGGGGACCAAGAGGCCCAGTACTTC
-	TRBV7-2	TRBJ2-5	-	CASNFIPGEGTQYF	TGTGCCAGCAACTTTATACCAGGGGAGGGGACCCAGTACTTC
-	TRBV7-2	TRBJ2-3	-	CASSPVGRVSTDTQYF	TGTGCCAGCAGCCCCGTCGGCAGGGTCAGCACAGATACGCAGTATTTT
-	TRBV28	TRBJ2-7	TRBD2	CASGMGGKHYEQYF	TGTGCCAGCGGGATGGGGGGGAAACACTACGAGCAGTACTTC
-	TRBV20-1	TRBJ2-7	TRBD2	CSARKLAGGQYEQYF	TGCAGTGCTCGTAAACTAGCGGGGGGACAATACGAGCAGTACTTC
few	TRBV13	TRBJ1-3	-	CASSFGGANSGNTIYF	TGTGCCAGCAGCTTCGGGGGGGCCAACTCTGGAAACACCATATATTTT
many	TRBV10-3	TRBJ2-3	-	CAISVRGAITDTQYF	TGTGCCATCAGTGTCCGGGGCGCAATCACAGATACGCAGTATTTT
-	TRBV3-1	TRBJ1-6	TRBD1	CASSPTGDRNSPLHF	TGTGCCAGCAGCCCGACAGGGGACCGAAATTCACCCCTCCACTTT
-	TRBV10-3	TRBJ2-2	TRBD1	CAISDRVNTGELFF	TGTGCCATCTCAGACAGGGTGAACACCGGGGAGCTGTTTTTT
few	TRBV12-3/TRBV12-4	TRBJ1-5	-	CASSLGYNQPQHF	TGTGCCAGCAGTTTAGGATATAATCAGCCCCAGCATTTT
-	TRBV2	TRBJ1-4	-	CASSEGGTYEKLFF	TGTGCCAGCAGTGAAGGCGGGACGTATGAAAAACTGTTTTTT
few	TRBV18	TRBJ1-6	-	CASSPLDDSNSPLHF	TGTGCCAGCTCACCACTGGACGACAGTAATTCACCCCTCCACTTT
-	TRBV20-1	TRBJ1-5	-	CSARKGWNQPQHF	TGCAGTGCTAGAAAAGGGTGGAATCAGCCCCAGCATTTT
few	TRBV21-1	TRBJ1-5	-	CASRNRGQFSNQPQHF	TGTGCCAGCAGGAACAGGGGGCAGTTCAGCAATCAGCCCCAGCATTTT
few	TRBV6-1	TRBJ2-2	TRBD2	CASKRRGTSDTGELFF	TGTGCCAGCAAAAGGAGGGGGACTAGCGATACCGGGGAGCTGTTTTTT
-	TRBV4-2	TRBJ2-2	TRBD2	CASSQPLTGTSRQTNTGELFF	TGTGCCAGCAGCCAACCTCTTACCGGGACTAGCCGCCAAACGAACACCGGGGAGCTGTTTTTT